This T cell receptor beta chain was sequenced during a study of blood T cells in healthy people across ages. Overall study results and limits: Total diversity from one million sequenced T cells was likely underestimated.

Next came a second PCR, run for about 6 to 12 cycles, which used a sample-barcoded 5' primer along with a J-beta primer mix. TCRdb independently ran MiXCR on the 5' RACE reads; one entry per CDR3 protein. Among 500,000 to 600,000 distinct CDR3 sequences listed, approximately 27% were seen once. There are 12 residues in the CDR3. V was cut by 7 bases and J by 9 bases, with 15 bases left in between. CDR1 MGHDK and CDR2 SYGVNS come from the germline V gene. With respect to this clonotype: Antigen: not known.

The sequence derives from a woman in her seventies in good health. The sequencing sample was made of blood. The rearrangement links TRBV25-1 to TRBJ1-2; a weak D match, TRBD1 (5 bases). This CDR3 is CASNPGVGRYTF. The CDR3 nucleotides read TGTGCCAGCAACCCAGGAGTGGGGCGCTACACCTTC.